The subject of this entry is one T cell receptor beta chain. V was clipped by 2 bases and J by 12 bases, with 14 bases between them. The CDR3 totals 13 residues. The data were produced by immunoSEQ multiplex PCR, yet TCRdb's version contains in-frame clones alone and is incomplete. The sample consists of approximately 44,000 clones, 70% of them appearing once. These data are taken from a study of control samples from healthy donors and cancer patients. Sequenced: formalin-fixed, paraffin-embedded tissue. The receptor comes from a male donor with melanoma. The chain has TRBV12-3 or TRBV12-4 and TRBJ1-5, with D perhaps matching TRBD1 (5 bases). The CDR3 reads CASSLNPTTDQHF. The CDR3 bases are TGTGCCAGCAGTTTAAATCCGACGACAGACCAGCATTTT.